This TCR beta chain came from a study of blood T cell repertoires in COVID-19. About the research overall: Sources were T cells, B-cell-depleted T cells, or PBMCs; the material itself was cDNA or gDNA.

V was trimmed by 4 bases and J by 1 base, leaving 7 bases between them. This CDR3 comprises 13 residues. Germline CDR1 is MRHNA and CDR2 is SNTAGT. Original data processing: Estimation of nucleated cell counts relied on the amplification of reference gene primers. TCRdb keeps only in-frame clones here, not all; method: immunoSEQ multiplex PCR. The V and J calls and clone size come from that table; D and trimming were worked out from the DNA. Among more than 150,000 clones listed, approximately 86% were seen once. Patients from Seattle were sampled longitudinally, starting during active infection. Material: peripheral blood. V is TRBV6-4 and J is TRBJ1-1; D remains unclear. The clonotype comes from a man between 60 and 75 years old with COVID-19, enrolled during active disease. The CDR3: CASSVRENTEAFF. CDR3 sequence (DNA): TGTGCCAGCAGTGTAAGAGAGAACACTGAAGCTTTCTTT.